Described below is a single T cell receptor beta chain sequence and its context. These data come from a study of blood T cells in healthy people across ages. CDR1 SGHRS and CDR2 YFSETQ come from the germline V gene. Trimming took 0 bases from V and 0 from J, leaving 6 bases between them. This CDR3 is 14 amino acids long. For the second PCR, which ran for about 7 to 11 cycles, a sample-barcoded 5' primer and a J-beta primer mix were used. From the 5' RACE reads, TCRdb called clonotypes with MiXCR, one entry per CDR3 protein. The table records more than 1,400,000 distinct CDR3 sequences, approximately 38% of them present only once.

This receptor was obtained from a young woman in good health. Sequencing was carried out using blood. The V gene is TRBV5-1, the J gene TRBJ1-1; D perhaps matches TRBD1 (5 bases). This CDR3 is CASSLDRMNTEAFF. The CDR3 nucleotides read TGCGCCAGCAGCTTGGACAGGATGAACACTGAAGCTTTCTTT. Filled out from reference TRBV5-1 and TRBJ1-1, the complete variable domain reads KAGVTQTPRYLIKTRGQQVTLSCSPISGHRSVSWYQQTPGQGLQFLFEYFSETQRNKGNFPGRFSGRQFSNSRSEMNVSTLELGDSALYLCASSLDRMNTEAFFGQGTRLTVV.